The T cell receptor (beta chain) under discussion was sequenced for a study of CD8+ T cells in alopecia areata. The wider study: It was oral tofacitinib, at 5 to 10 mg twice daily, that treated patients received. General study points: Scalp sample sequencing also detects resident alphabeta T cells of normal skin. The study found TCR sharing across patients less clear than in mice, possibly for HLA reasons.

The treatment denotes: oral pan-JAK inhibitor, 5-10 mg twice daily. Starting from PBMCs, sorting isolated CD4+ and CD8+ T cells. Germline V gene lookup returns CDR1 SEHNR and CDR2 FQNEAQ (reference sequence). There are 15 residues in the CDR3. The V and J ends lost 6 bases and 5 bases respectively, with 19 bases between them. On this clone itself: Its antigen is as yet unknown.

Extracted from the samples, RNA was reverse transcribed into cDNA to serve as the sequencing template. TCRdb's copy holds only in-frame clones and misses some; the assay was immunoSEQ multiplex PCR. The sample includes 190,000 or so clones, roughly 50% seen only once; the top ten take roughly 12%. The J gene is TRBJ2-5, the V gene TRBV7-9; possibly TRBD2 for D (6 bases). This receptor was identified in a human donor with alopecia areata. The material was CD8+ T cells sorted from blood, obtained at week 24, from a patient treated with tofacitinib. The CDR3 loop is CASRSPGLAAETQYF. The CDR3 region has the DNA TGTGCCAGCAGGTCGCCGGGACTCGCAGCCGAGACCCAGTACTTC.